This T cell receptor (beta chain) came from a study of T cells in Graves' hyperthyroidism and ophthalmopathy. The CDR3 spans 14 residues. V shed 4 bases, J shed 4 bases, and the junction held 7 bases outside the gene matches. Germline values: CDR1 MNHNS, CDR2 SASEGT. This clonotype was recorded many times. Isolation of PBMCs was performed on 9.5 to 10 ml fresh peripheral blood. Amplification of TCR beta CDR3 regions used RNA as the template. HTBI primers were the set used in a first-round RT-PCR of the TCR CDR3. TCRdb re-called the multiplex PCR reads through MiXCR, storing one row per CDR3 protein. The sample has 640,000 or so distinct CDR3 sequences; roughly 14% are singletons.

Sequenced: blood. V and J are TRBV6-1 and TRBJ2-7; 7 bases are shared with TRBD1. The receptor comes from a woman aged 35 to 49 with Graves' ophthalmopathy. CDR3 sequence reads: CASSVTTGRYEQYF. The CDR3 DNA sequence: TGTGCCAGCAGTGTCACGACAGGGCGATACGAGCAGTACTTC.